This T cell receptor beta chain originates from a study of cytomegalovirus exposure and HLA in healthy donors. Study as a whole: A prior study identified approximately 120 million unique TCR beta sequences from some 200 million T cells.

CDR3 size: 12 residues. Germline V gene data show CDR1 as SGHDT and CDR2 as YYEEEE. The V and J ends lost 4 bases and 11 bases, in that order; junction bases with no gene match: 5. Primers for the PCR totalled 60 Vbeta and 13 Jbeta. Measured with immunoSEQ multiplex PCR; TCRdb has only the in-frame clones, and not every one. The sample lists about 130,000 clones; around 72% were seen once. This receptor was obtained from a man between 25 and 39 years old in good health and CMV-seronegative. The specimen sequenced was PBMCs. The chain joins TRBV5-6 to TRBJ2-5; 10 bases map to TRBD1. The chain's CDR3 is CASSQPGQGQYF. CDR3 in DNA: TGTGCCAGCAGCCAACCGGGACAGGGGCAGTACTTC.